Included here is one T cell receptor beta chain sequence, with context. Study members were between roughly 18 and 100 years old and lived in fewer than 30 US regions. Recovery among Cohort 3 donors was established by two negative PCRs, clearance, or symptom resolution. TCRdb keeps only in-frame clones here, not all; method: immunoSEQ multiplex PCR. The table has fewer than 350,000 clones, approximately 83% seen once; the top ten hold 2.2%. V lost 0 bases, J lost 6 bases, and 13 bases lay in between. The CDR3 spans 14 residues. From germline, CDR1 is SGHRS and CDR2 YFSETQ. This sample is drawn from a study of blood T cell repertoires in COVID-19. Study at large: PBMCs, B-cell-depleted T cells, or T cells provided the cDNA or gDNA that made up the material.

This chain links TRBV5-1 with TRBJ2-7; no definite D call. The sequence came from a man aged 25-45 years who had recovered from COVID-19. The sample taken for sequencing was PBMCs or T cells enriched from blood (not recorded which). This CDR3 reads CASSLAKRMVEQYF. The CDR3 nucleotides read TGCGCCAGCAGCTTGGCCAAGAGGATGGTCGAGCAGTACTTC.